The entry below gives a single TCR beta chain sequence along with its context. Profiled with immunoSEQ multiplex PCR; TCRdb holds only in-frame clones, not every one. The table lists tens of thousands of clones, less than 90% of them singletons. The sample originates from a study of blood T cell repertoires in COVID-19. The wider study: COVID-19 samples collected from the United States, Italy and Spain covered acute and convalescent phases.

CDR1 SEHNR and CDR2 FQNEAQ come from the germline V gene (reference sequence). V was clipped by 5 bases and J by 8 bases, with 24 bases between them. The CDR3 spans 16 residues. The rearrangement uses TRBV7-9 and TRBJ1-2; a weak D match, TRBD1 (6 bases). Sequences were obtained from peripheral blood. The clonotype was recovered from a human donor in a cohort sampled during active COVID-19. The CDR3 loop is CASSQTIQTGVGGYTF. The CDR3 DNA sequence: TGTGCCAGCAGCCAAACCATACAGACAGGTGTGGGGGGCTACACCTTC.